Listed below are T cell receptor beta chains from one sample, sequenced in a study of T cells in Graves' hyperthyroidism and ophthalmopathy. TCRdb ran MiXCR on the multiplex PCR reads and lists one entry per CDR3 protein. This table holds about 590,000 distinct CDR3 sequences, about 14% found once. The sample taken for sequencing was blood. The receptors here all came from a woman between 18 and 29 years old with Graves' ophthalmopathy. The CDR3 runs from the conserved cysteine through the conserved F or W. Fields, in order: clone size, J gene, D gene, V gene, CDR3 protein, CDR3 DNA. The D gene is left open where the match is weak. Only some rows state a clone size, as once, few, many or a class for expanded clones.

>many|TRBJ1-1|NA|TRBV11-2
CASSLARRGGLTEAFF
TGTGCCAGCAGCTTAGCGAGGAGGGGGGGCCTCACTGAAGCTTTCTTT
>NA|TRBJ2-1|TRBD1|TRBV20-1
CSAPALDRSEQFF
TGCAGTGCCCCCGCCCTGGACAGGTCGGAGCAGTTCTTC
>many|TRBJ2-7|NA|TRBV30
CAWSNGPSSYEQYF
TGTGCCTGGAGTAACGGTCCAAGCTCCTACGAGCAGTACTTC
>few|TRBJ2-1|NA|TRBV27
CASSLSAEFSYNEQFF
TGTGCCAGCAGTTTATCGGCGGAATTCTCCTACAATGAGCAGTTCTTC
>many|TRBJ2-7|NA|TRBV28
CASMKHSYEQYF
TGTGCCAGCATGAAACACAGCTACGAGCAGTACTTC
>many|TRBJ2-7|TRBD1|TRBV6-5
CASSYSRTGDAYEQYF
TGTGCCAGCAGTTACTCCCGGACAGGGGATGCCTACGAGCAGTACTTC
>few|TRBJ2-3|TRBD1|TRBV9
CASSVGQGGNTQYF
TGTGCCAGCAGCGTGGGACAGGGGGGGAATACGCAGTATTTT
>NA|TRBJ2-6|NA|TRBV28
CASSLPGLKGAGANVLTF
TGTGCCAGCAGTTTACCCGGACTCAAGGGGGCTGGGGCCAACGTCCTGACTTTC
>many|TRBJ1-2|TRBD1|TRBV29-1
CSVQGGDARYTF
TGCAGCGTACAGGGGGGTGATGCCCGCTACACCTTC
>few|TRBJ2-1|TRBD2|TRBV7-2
CASSRTSGRVSSYNEQFF
TGTGCCAGCAGCCGGACTAGCGGGAGGGTAAGCTCCTACAATGAGCAGTTCTTC